Detailed here is one T cell receptor beta chain. No antigen is known for it. Primers: 60 Vbeta forward and 13 Jbeta reverse. The table came from immunoSEQ multiplex PCR; TCRdb's copy has only in-frame clones and leaves some out. Among more than 100,000 clones, roughly 82% were seen once, and the ten largest hold around 4%. This record belongs to a study of cytomegalovirus exposure and HLA in healthy donors. Germline assignment: CDR1 MGHRA and CDR2 YSYEKL. Trimming removed 5 bases from V and 13 bases from J; junction bases left unmatched: 20. The CDR3 extends over 16 amino acids. Study conclusions and caveats: Reported performance of the classifier showed diagnosis of cytomegalovirus status with high specificity and sensitivity.

This clonotype was sampled from a human donor in good health. The specimen sequenced was PBMCs. This chain links TRBV4-1 with TRBJ2-5; TRBD1 aligns across 9 bases. CDR3 DNA: TGCGCCAGCAGCGAAAAGGGGGGGACAGGGTCCCTCTTTTTGTACTTC. Protein: CASSEKGGTGSLFLYF.